This T cell receptor beta chain is drawn from a study of blood T cell repertoires in COVID-19. About the research overall: T cells, B-cell-depleted T cells, or PBMCs supplied cDNA or gDNA.

Under the authors' procedure: Amplification of reference gene primers was used by the study to estimate nucleated cell counts. The table came from immunoSEQ multiplex PCR; TCRdb's copy has only in-frame clones and leaves some out. For V, J and clone size, that table is used; D and trimming come from the DNA. The table records about 150,000 clones, approximately 90% of them present only once. Between the trimmed V and J ends, which lost 7 bases and 3 bases, there was a span of 11 bases. Germline assignment: CDR1 LNHDA and CDR2 SQIVND (reference sequence). The CDR3 has 13 amino acids. This sequence joins TRBV19 and TRBJ2-3; maybe TRBD1 (6 bases). The sample was peripheral blood. The source is a woman aged 50 to 65 with active or convalescent COVID-19. Here the CDR3 DNA reads TGTGCCAGTATCCCAGGGGAAACAGATACGCAGTATTTT. Its translation is CASIPGETDTQYF.